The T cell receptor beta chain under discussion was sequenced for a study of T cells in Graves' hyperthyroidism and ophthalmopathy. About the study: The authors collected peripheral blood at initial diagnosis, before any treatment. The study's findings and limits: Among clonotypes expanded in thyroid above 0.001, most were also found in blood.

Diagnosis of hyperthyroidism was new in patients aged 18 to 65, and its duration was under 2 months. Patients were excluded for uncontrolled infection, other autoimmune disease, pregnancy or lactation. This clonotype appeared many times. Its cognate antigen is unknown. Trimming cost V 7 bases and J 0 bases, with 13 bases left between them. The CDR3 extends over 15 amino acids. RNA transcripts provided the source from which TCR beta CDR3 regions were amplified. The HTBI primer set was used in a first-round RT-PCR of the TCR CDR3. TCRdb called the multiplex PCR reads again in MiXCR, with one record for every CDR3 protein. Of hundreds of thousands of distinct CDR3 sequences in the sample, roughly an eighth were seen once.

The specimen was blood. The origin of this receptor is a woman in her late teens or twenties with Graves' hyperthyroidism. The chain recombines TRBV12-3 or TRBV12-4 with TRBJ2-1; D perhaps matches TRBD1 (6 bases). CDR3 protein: CASINDRSSYNEQFF. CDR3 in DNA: TGTGCCAGCATTAATGACAGGAGCTCCTACAATGAGCAGTTCTTC.